Listed below are T cell receptor beta chains from one sample, sequenced in a study of blood T cell repertoires in COVID-19. Sequencing used immunoSEQ multiplex PCR; TCRdb keeps in-frame clones, though not all of them. The profile shows 150,000 to 200,000 clones, 80% to 85% of them singletons. The specimen was peripheral blood. The receptors derive from a woman aged 25 to 39 with acute or convalescent COVID-19. CDR3s include the opening cysteine and the closing phenylalanine or tryptophan. D genes are given only for firm matches. The size entry is marked missing in some rows and otherwise reads once, few, many or a size class.

TRBD2	TRBJ2-1	TRBV15	NA	TGTGCCTCAGGGACTATTTATGAGCAGTTCTTC	CASGTIYEQFF
TRBD1	TRBJ1-2	TRBV6-4	NA	TGTGCCAGCAAGCTTAGGGACAGGGAGAACTATGGCTACACCTTC	CASKLRDRENYGYTF
TRBD2	TRBJ2-1	TRBV27	NA	TGTGCCAGCGGGGAGGGGTTCTTC	CASGEGFF
TRBD2	TRBJ2-5	TRBV29-1	NA	TGCAGCGTGGCCGGACTAGCGGGGGCCCTAGACTTC	CSVAGLAGALDF
TRBD1	TRBJ2-7	TRBV4-2	NA	TGTGCCAGCAGGGGACAGGGGACCTACGAGCAGTACTTC	CASRGQGTYEQYF
NA	TRBJ1-3	TRBV5-6	few	TGTGCCAGCAGCTTTTCGGCCGGGGGGATCTCTGGAAACACCATATATTTT	CASSFSAGGISGNTIYF
TRBD2	TRBJ2-1	TRBV7-2	NA	TGTGCCAGCAGCCCAACGGGACTAGCGGGGAAACTCAATGAGCAGTTCTTC	CASSPTGLAGKLNEQFF
TRBD1	TRBJ1-6	TRBV28	NA	TGTGCCAGCAGCCGCGGGACAGGGAATAATTCACCCCTCCACTTT	CASSRGTGNNSPLHF
NA	TRBJ1-3	TRBV7-9	NA	TGTGCCTGTCGACGGGGCTCTGGAAACACCATATATTTT	CACRRGSGNTIYF
NA	TRBJ1-1	TRBV3-1/TRBV3-2	NA	TGTGCCAGCAGCCAAGACAGAAACACTGAAGCTTTCTTT	CASSQDRNTEAFF
NA	TRBJ1-3	TRBV5-5	NA	TGTGCCAGCAGCTGGGGGGATCACACCATATATTTT	CASSWGDHTIYF
NA	TRBJ1-3	TRBV7-8	NA	TGTGCCAGCAGCCATCCGGGACTGAGCTCTGGAAACACCATATATTTT	CASSHPGLSSGNTIYF
NA	TRBJ1-1	TRBV5-5	NA	TGTGCCAGCAGCTTATCCCTGATTCTACGAATGAACACTGAAGCTTTCTTT	CASSLSLILRMNTEAFF
TRBD1	TRBJ1-3	TRBV5-4	NA	TGTGCCAGCAGCCGTATTGAGGGGGCGAGTTCTGGAAACACCATATATTTT	CASSRIEGASSGNTIYF
TRBD1	TRBJ1-3	TRBV7-6	once	TGTGCCAGCAGCTTAGTTGGACTTGACAGGGGTTCTTCCTCTGGAAACACCATATATTTT	CASSLVGLDRGSSSGNTIYF
NA	TRBJ2-2	TRBV9	NA	TGTGCCAGCACGGGCGTCGGAGGGGCCGGGGAGCTGTTTTTT	CASTGVGGAGELFF
TRBD2	TRBJ2-3	TRBV5-4	NA	TGTGCCAGCAGCCCCGGACTAGCGGGCGGCACAGATACGCAGTATTTT	CASSPGLAGGTDTQYF
TRBD2	TRBJ2-5	TRBV6-4	many	TGTGCCAGCAGTGACGGGACTAGCGGGGGAGAGACCCAGTACTTC	CASSDGTSGGETQYF
TRBD1	TRBJ1-1	TRBV7-6	NA	TGTGCCAGCAGCGCCAGGCAGGGGGGGAACACTGAAGCTTTCTTT	CASSARQGGNTEAFF
TRBD2	TRBJ2-7	TRBV7-2	NA	TGTGCCAGCAGCTTTTGGCTAGCGGGAGGGCTCGGGGAGCAGTACTTC	CASSFWLAGGLGEQYF
TRBD1	TRBJ1-3	TRBV10-3	NA	TGTGCCATCAGTGGGGCGGGACAGGGTGGCCGAAACACCATATATTTT	CAISGAGQGGRNTIYF
NA	TRBJ1-3	TRBV11-2	NA	TGTGCCAGCACCAATTATCCGGTTGGTTTTGGAAACACCATATATTTT	CASTNYPVGFGNTIYF
TRBD2	TRBJ2-3	TRBV5-1	NA	TGCGCCAGCAGCTTGGGTGCGGGAGTCACAGATACGCAGTATTTT	CASSLGAGVTDTQYF
NA	TRBJ1-2	TRBV19	few	TGTGCCAGTAGTTTTGGAGGAACAGGGTATGGCTACACCTTC	CASSFGGTGYGYTF
TRBD1	TRBJ2-1	TRBV19	NA	TGTGCCAGTAGTACGAGACAGGGTAATATCAATGAGCAGTTCTTC	CASSTRQGNINEQFF
NA	TRBJ1-1	TRBV27	once	TGTGCCAGCAGTTTATCCAGGGTCCTGAGCACTGAAGCTTTCTTT	CASSLSRVLSTEAFF
NA	TRBJ2-5	TRBV24-1	few	TGTGCCACCAGTGTCCCTTCCATCACAGGGTGGGGAGAGACCCAGTACTTC	CATSVPSITGWGETQYF
TRBD2	TRBJ2-2	TRBV7-9	NA	TGTGCCAGCAGCTCCCCAAGACTAGCGGGAGTCCTCACCGGGGAGCTGTTTTTT	CASSSPRLAGVLTGELFF
NA	TRBJ2-3	TRBV5-6	NA	TGTGCCAGCAGCTTGGGACTTGCTACAGATACGCAGTATTTT	CASSLGLATDTQYF
NA	TRBJ1-1	TRBV5-3	NA	TGTGCCAGAAGTCTATTAGAAGGCGGGCTCATGAACACTGAAGCTTTCTTT	CARSLLEGGLMNTEAFF
TRBD1	TRBJ2-3	TRBV9	once	TGTGCCAGCAGCTCATGGACAGGATCTTCAGATACGCAGTATTTT	CASSSWTGSSDTQYF
NA	TRBJ1-2	TRBV13	few	TGTGCCAGCAGCTCCGGGAGAGAATATGGCTACACCTTC	CASSSGREYGYTF
TRBD1	TRBJ1-2	TRBV5-1	NA	TGCGCCAGCAGCCCGGCCCTTGACAGGGATTCTAACTATGGCTACACCTTC	CASSPALDRDSNYGYTF
NA	TRBJ1-1	TRBV7-9	NA	TGTGCCAGCAGCCCGGGACTGGTGAACACTGAAGCTTTCTTT	CASSPGLVNTEAFF
NA	TRBJ2-5	TRBV28	NA	TGTGCCAGCAGTTTTCTGGAGACCCAGTACTTC	CASSFLETQYF
NA	TRBJ1-1	TRBV27	NA	TGTGCCAGCAGTTTCAGGGGCCGGGGGAACACTGAAGCTTTCTTT	CASSFRGRGNTEAFF
NA	TRBJ1-2	TRBV20-1	NA	TGCAGTGCTGCCACCGGGGGGGGCTACACCTTC	CSAATGGGYTF
NA	TRBJ2-7	TRBV11-2	NA	TGTGCCAGCAGCTATGGGGGCGCTACCTACGAGCAGTACTTC	CASSYGGATYEQYF
NA	TRBJ2-5	TRBV10-3	NA	TGTGCCATCAGGCGGGACTTCCAAGAGACCCAGTACTTC	CAIRRDFQETQYF
NA	TRBJ2-6	TRBV5-1	NA	TGCGCCAGCAGCTTGATTGGGGGCCGTTCTGGGGCCAACGTCCTGACTTTC	CASSLIGGRSGANVLTF
TRBD2	TRBJ2-7	TRBV7-6	NA	TGTGCCAGCAGCTTAGAGGGTGCGGGGGGGCTCTACGAGCAGTACTTC	CASSLEGAGGLYEQYF